The clone carrying this T cell receptor (beta chain) has a handful of counts. What it binds is not known. Reverse transcription of all isolated RNA meant that expressed TCRB transcripts were sequenced. Profiling relied on immunoSEQ multiplex PCR, and the TCRdb table lists in-frame clones only, not all of them. The table shows 300,000 to 400,000 clones, with over 10% occurring only once. This entry belongs to a study of beta chain features in type 1 diabetes. Study-level findings and limits: Type 1 diabetes patients had moderately but significantly shorter TCRB CDR3s in all four CD4+ subsets.

Per germline, CDR1 SGDLS and CDR2 YYNGEE. Between the trimmed V and J ends, which lost 0 bases and 3 bases, there was a span of 20 bases. CDR3 length: 18 residues. CD4+ naive, central memory, regulatory and stem cell-like memory subsets were isolated by sorting on CD45RO/CCR7/CD25/CD127/CD95/CD27. This sequence was found in a man aged 18 to 30 in good health. The specimen was naive CD4+ T cells from blood. The chain carries TRBV9 and TRBJ2-3, with TRBD2 as a possible D gene (5 bases). The CDR3 here is CASSVEGRGFRYTDTQYF. The CDR3 nucleotides read TGTGCCAGCAGCGTAGAAGGGCGAGGGTTCCGGTATACAGATACGCAGTATTTT.